This T cell receptor beta chain was recorded in a study of blood T cells in healthy people across ages. As for the study in general: Capture by template switching was about one barcoded beta molecule per two T cells.

The CDR3 sequence is 22 residues long. The germline gives CDR1 MNHEY, CDR2 SVGAGI. V shed 3 bases and J 0 bases; nucleotides not matched to a gene: 19. The second PCR ran about 6 to 11 cycles with a sample-barcoded 5' primer and J-beta primers. Each of the cDNA molecules was tagged by a template-switch adaptor with 12 random nucleotides. TCRdb re-derived calls from the 5' RACE reads in MiXCR, one entry per CDR3 protein. The sample records approximately 360,000 distinct CDR3 sequences, over 45% being singletons. Points from the study as a whole: Strong correlation was found linking TCR beta diversity to naive T cell percentage.

Only one count was recorded for this clonotype. The antigen is not known. The V and J genes are TRBV6-5 and TRBJ2-2; 10 bases match TRBD2. Sequencing was done on a sample of blood. The sequence derives from a man aged 55 to 69 in good health. Here the CDR3 reads CASSYGQLTSGRAASNTGELFF. CDR3 DNA sequence: TGTGCCAGCAGTTATGGGCAGCTCACGAGCGGGAGGGCCGCCTCGAACACCGGGGAGCTGTTTTTT.